Listed below are T cell receptor beta chains from one sample, sequenced in a study of blood T cells in healthy people across ages. One entry per CDR3 protein results from TCRdb running MiXCR on the 5' RACE reads. The sample lists 700,000 to 900,000 distinct CDR3 sequences, 50% to 65% seen once, with approximately 40% in the top ten. The sample taken for sequencing was blood. These receptors were taken from a man older than 75 in good health. The CDR3 runs from the conserved cysteine through the conserved F or W. D genes are given only for firm matches. The size entry is marked missing in some rows and otherwise reads once, few, many or a size class.

d_call,cdr3_length,clone_size,v_call,j_call,cdr3_nt,cdr3_aa
-,12,-,TRBV28,TRBJ2-3,TGTGCCGGGCGGGGCAACACAGATACGCAGTATTTT,CAGRGNTDTQYF
-,16,few,TRBV4-2,TRBJ2-1,TGTGCCAGCAGCCAAGAAGGAGCGGGTAACTACAATGAGCAGTTCTTC,CASSQEGAGNYNEQFF
TRBD1,10,-,TRBV7-9,TRBJ2-1,TGTTCCGTGGGACAGGTGGAGCAGTTCTTC,CSVGQVEQFF
-,14,-,TRBV20-1,TRBJ2-3,TGCAGTGCTATGCCCCGGACAATCACAGATACGCAGTATTTT,CSAMPRTITDTQYF
-,13,-,TRBV12-3/TRBV12-4,TRBJ2-3,TGTGCCAGCACCCACCGGGGTGGCAGAGACGCGTATTTT,CASTHRGGRDAYF
TRBD2,14,few,TRBV7-9,TRBJ2-7,TGTGCCAGCAGTATACTAGCGGCCCTCGGGGAGCAGTACTTC,CASSILAALGEQYF
TRBD2,15,-,TRBV6-2/TRBV6-3,TRBJ2-7,TGTGCCAGCATGAGGACTAGCGGGAGGCCCTACGAGCAGTACTTC,CASMRTSGRPYEQYF
-,13,once,TRBV3-1,TRBJ1-1,TGTGCCAGCAGACGGGAGCCTAACACTGAAGCTTTCTTT,CASRREPNTEAFF
TRBD1,15,few,TRBV15,TRBJ1-4,TGTGCCACCAACCAGGACAGGGCGGGATTTGAAAAACTGTTTTTT,CATNQDRAGFEKLFF
-,13,-,TRBV20-1,TRBJ2-1,TGCAGTGCTAGTTTGGGGTATTACAATGAGCAGTTCTTC,CSASLGYYNEQFF
TRBD1,14,-,TRBV28,TRBJ2-2,TGTGCCAACGTGACAGGGGGGAACACCGGGGAGCTGTTTTTT,CANVTGGNTGELFF
TRBD1,15,few,TRBV3-1,TRBJ2-6,TGTGCCAGCAGCCAAGCGAGGACAGGGGGAGACGTCCTGACTTTC,CASSQARTGGDVLTF
-,11,-,TRBV20-1,TRBJ2-1,TGCAGTGCTAGACTTATCAATGAGCAGTTCTTC,CSARLINEQFF
-,17,few,TRBV7-2,TRBJ2-4,TGTGCCAGCAGCTTAAGGGGGCGGGGCGGGGGTGTCGGTGAGCAGTACTTC,CASSLRGRGGGVGEQYF
-,12,few,TRBV29-1,TRBJ2-1,TGCAGCGTTGGGACAGACTCTAATGAGCAGTTCTTC,CSVGTDSNEQFF
-,14,-,TRBV12-3/TRBV12-4,TRBJ1-4,TGTGCCAGCAGTTCGCGGACTACTCACAGATACGCGTATTTT,CASSSRTTHRYAYF
TRBD2,18,-,TRBV15,TRBJ2-4,TGTGCCGCCAGCAGAGAATCCCGGGAGGTTGCCGGCAAAAACATTCAGTACTTC,CAASRESREVAGKNIQYF
-,15,-,TRBV24-1,TRBJ2-7,TGTGCCCCCGCACGACCTAGTATTGCCTCCTACGAGCAGTACTTC,CAPARPSIASYEQYF
-,18,few,TRBV10-3,TRBJ2-6,TGTGCCATCAGCTTTGGACGGGATGAATTCTCTGGGGCCAACGTCCTGACTTTC,CAISFGRDEFSGANVLTF
TRBD2,15,-,TRBV28,TRBJ2-5,TGTGCCAGCAGTCCCCCTGGGACTAGCGCCCAGACCCAGTACTTC,CASSPPGTSAQTQYF
-,15,-,TRBV5-1,TRBJ2-5,TGCGCCAGCAGCTTGGACCTTCTAGATGCAGAGACCCAGTACTTC,CASSLDLLDAETQYF
TRBD1,13,many,TRBV12-3/TRBV12-4,TRBJ1-1,TGTGCCAGCAGTTTATCAGGGGGGACTGAAGCTTTCTTT,CASSLSGGTEAFF
TRBD1,14,-,TRBV4-1,TRBJ2-5,TGCGCCAGCAGCCTGACAGGGCAACAAGAGACCCAGTACTTC,CASSLTGQQETQYF
-,13,-,TRBV2,TRBJ2-1,TGTGCCAGCAGTGCCGACTTAGCGACTGAGCAGTTCTTC,CASSADLATEQFF
-,16,-,TRBV1,TRBJ2-2,TGCACCAGCAGCCGAGAGGAAACCGTTAACCTACGGGAGCTGTTTTTT,CTSSREETVNLRELFF
TRBD2,14,-,TRBV7-2,TRBJ2-4,TGTGCCAGCTTACGGGCTAGCGGGAGTGACATTCAGTACTTC,CASLRASGSDIQYF
-,13,-,TRBV13,TRBJ2-7,TGTGCCAGCAGCATAGAACAGTCCTACGAGCAGTACTTC,CASSIEQSYEQYF
-,14,-,TRBV5-1,TRBJ2-4,TGCGCCAGCAGAGTCCAGGGAGGCGAAAACATTCAGTACTTC,CASRVQGGENIQYF
TRBD1,16,-,TRBV12-3/TRBV12-4,TRBJ1-2,TGTGCCAGCAGTTATGGGACAGGTGGGCGAGGCTATGGCTACACCTTC,CASSYGTGGRGYGYTF
-,13,-,TRBV20-1,TRBJ2-7,TGCAGGGGGGGGGGCGCGGGAGTCTACGAGCAGTACTTC,CRGGGAGVYEQYF
-,13,-,TRBV12-3/TRBV12-4,TRBJ2-5,TGTGCCAGCAGTTTTCGGGTACAAGAGACCCAGTACTTC,CASSFRVQETQYF
-,13,few,TRBV6-6,TRBJ2-6,TGTGCCAGCAGTTACGCCGGGGCCAACGTCCTGACTTTC,CASSYAGANVLTF
TRBD1,16,-,TRBV7-3,TRBJ1-2,TGTGCCAGCAGCTTACGAACCGGGACAGGGGAGTCTGGCTACACCTTC,CASSLRTGTGESGYTF
TRBD2,18,-,TRBV27,TRBJ2-7,TGTGCCAGCAGCCGAACCGGGACTAGCGGGAGCGCATCCTACGAGCAGTACTTC,CASSRTGTSGSASYEQYF
TRBD2,17,few,TRBV7-2,TRBJ2-1,TGTGCCAGCAGCTTAGTTGCGGGAGACCCCCCCTACAATGAGCAGTTCTTC,CASSLVAGDPPYNEQFF
-,14,-,TRBV12-3/TRBV12-4,TRBJ2-2,TGTGCCAGCAGTTTAGATTCGGGCCCCGGGGAGCTGTTTTTT,CASSLDSGPGELFF
TRBD2,18,-,TRBV7-2,TRBJ2-7,TGTGCCAGCAGCTTAGGCCCTAGCGGGAGTTTAGGGACCTACGAGCAGTACTTC,CASSLGPSGSLGTYEQYF